The clone carrying this T cell receptor (beta chain) came up many times. Its antigen is still unknown. Study findings and constraints: The larger-cohort validation was restricted to a single TCR beta V-J rearrangement rather than whole repertoires.

Treg sorting used a CD4+CD25+CD127-/low gate. V lost 6 bases and J 3 bases, leaving 9 bases between the germline ends. CDR3 length: 11 amino acids. Per the germline V gene, CDR1 is DFQATT and CDR2 is SNEGSKA (reference sequence). Constant-region reverse primers amplified full-length variable regions, followed by semi-nested Nested Universal Primer A PCR. TCRdb re-derived calls from the 5' RACE reads in MiXCR, one entry per CDR3 protein. The table records tens of thousands of distinct CDR3 sequences, about a fifth of them present only once. The receptor's source is a female donor with breast cancer. The sequencing sample was made of Tregs sorted from a lymph node. The V call is TRBV20-1, the J call TRBJ2-7, with D maybe TRBD2 (5 bases). Written as DNA, the CDR3 is TGCAGTGCCCCTGACTACTACGAGCAGTACTTC. It translates to CSAPDYYEQYF.